This T cell receptor beta chain was documented in a study of cytomegalovirus exposure and HLA in healthy donors. General study points: Among immune exposure information, only CMV serostatus was available. Associated with cytomegalovirus, according to the listing, were 150 to 200 TCR beta chains.

The PCR made use of 60 Vbeta and 13 Jbeta primers. Produced via immunoSEQ multiplex PCR; TCRdb's table is partial and in-frame only. Among about 180,000 clones listed, under 85% were seen once. As regards this clone: The antigen is undetermined.

The CDR3 has 11 amino acids. V was cut by 5 bases and J by 7 bases, with 8 bases left in between. CDR1 and CDR2 (germline): SGHVS, FNYEAQ. The sequencing sample was made of PBMCs. J is TRBJ1-2 and V is TRBV7-6, with D perhaps matching TRBD1 (5 bases). The receptor was derived from a human donor in good health. This chain's CDR3 is CASSAGGGYTF. CDR3 nucleotide sequence: TGTGCCAGCAGCGCCGGGGGTGGCTACACCTTC.